The sequence of this TCR beta chain was determined in a study of cytomegalovirus exposure and HLA in healthy donors. Healthy bone marrow donors made up the cohort. The PCR had 60 Vbeta and 13 Jbeta primers. Sequencing used immunoSEQ multiplex PCR; TCRdb keeps in-frame clones, though not all of them. The sample lists over 150,000 clones, 75% to 85% seen once, with approximately 4.8% in the top ten. Broader study findings: Accurate prediction of HLA-A and HLA-B alleles (for most subjects) was reportedly achieved from TCR beta sequences. A list of approximately 160 TCR beta chains associated with cytomegalovirus was given. Per a later analysis, HLA-associated TCR beta chains showed more clonal expansion than other, equally common TCR beta chains.

Comments on this clone: Its cognate antigen is unknown.

The CDR3 has 16 residues. Germline loops: CDR1 LNHDA, CDR2 SQIVND (reference sequence). The V gene lost 3 bases and the J gene lost 3 bases, with 15 bases spanning the gap. Sequencing was done on a sample of PBMCs. This sequence joins TRBV19 and TRBJ1-5; D might be TRBD1 (5 bases). The clonotype originates from a man aged 25 to 40 in good health and CMV-seronegative. The CDR3 DNA sequence: TGTGCCAGTAGTATCCCCTACAGGAGACTCAATCAGCCCCAGCATTTT. Translation: CASSIPYRRLNQPQHF.